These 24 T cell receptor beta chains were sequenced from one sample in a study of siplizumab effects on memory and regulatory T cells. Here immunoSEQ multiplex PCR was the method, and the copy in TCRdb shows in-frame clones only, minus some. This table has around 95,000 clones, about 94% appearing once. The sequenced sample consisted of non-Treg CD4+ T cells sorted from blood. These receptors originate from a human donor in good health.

This chain's CDR3 is CASSGAGTSGRVDNEQFF. In DNA form, the CDR3 reads TGTGCCAGCAGCGGAGCCGGGACTAGCGGGAGGGTTGACAATGAGCAGTTCTTC. The chain recombines TRBV9 with TRBJ2-1; 16 bases map to TRBD2. The CDR3 spans 18 residues. V gave up 3 bases and J gave up 5 bases; unmatched junction bases: 8. Germline-derived CDR1 and CDR2 are SGDLS and YYNGEE.

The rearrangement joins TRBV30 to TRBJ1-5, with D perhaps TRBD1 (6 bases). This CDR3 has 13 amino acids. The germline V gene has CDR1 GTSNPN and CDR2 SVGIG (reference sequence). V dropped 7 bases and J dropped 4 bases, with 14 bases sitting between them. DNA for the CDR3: TGTGCCTTACAGGGCTTTGGGAATCAGCCCCAGCATTTT. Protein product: CALQGFGNQPQHF.

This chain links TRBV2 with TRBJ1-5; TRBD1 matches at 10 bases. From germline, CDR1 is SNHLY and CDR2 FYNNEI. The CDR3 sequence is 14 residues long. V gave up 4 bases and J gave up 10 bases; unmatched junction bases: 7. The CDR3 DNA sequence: TGTGCCAGCAGTGTAGACCCGACAGGGGGCCCCCAGCATTTT. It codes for CASSVDPTGGPQHF.

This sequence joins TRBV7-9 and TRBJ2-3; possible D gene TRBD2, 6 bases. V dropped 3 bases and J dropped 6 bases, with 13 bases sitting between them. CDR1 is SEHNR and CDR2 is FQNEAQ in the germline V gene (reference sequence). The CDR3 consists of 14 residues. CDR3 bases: TGTGCCAGCAGCTTGGCACGACGGGGGGATACGCAGTATTTT. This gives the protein CASSLARRGDTQYF.

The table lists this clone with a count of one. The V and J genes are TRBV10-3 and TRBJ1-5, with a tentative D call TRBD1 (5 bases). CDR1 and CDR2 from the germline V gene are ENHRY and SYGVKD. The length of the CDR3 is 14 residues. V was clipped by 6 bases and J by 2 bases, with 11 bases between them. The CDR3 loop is CAIRGGGGNQPQHF. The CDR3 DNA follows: TGTGCCATCAGGGGGGGTGGGGGCAATCAGCCCCAGCATTTT.

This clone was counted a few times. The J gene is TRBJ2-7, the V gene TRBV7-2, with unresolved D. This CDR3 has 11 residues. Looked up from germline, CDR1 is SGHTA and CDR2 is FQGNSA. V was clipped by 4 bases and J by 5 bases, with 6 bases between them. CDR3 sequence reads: CASSSWNEQYF. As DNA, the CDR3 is TGTGCCAGCAGCTCTTGGAACGAGCAGTACTTC.

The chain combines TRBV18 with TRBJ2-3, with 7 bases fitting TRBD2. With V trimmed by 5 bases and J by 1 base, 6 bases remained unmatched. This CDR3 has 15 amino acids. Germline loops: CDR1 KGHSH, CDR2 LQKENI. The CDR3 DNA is TGTGCCAGCTCAGAACTAGCGAGTCGCACAGATACGCAGTATTTT. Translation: CASSELASRTDTQYF.

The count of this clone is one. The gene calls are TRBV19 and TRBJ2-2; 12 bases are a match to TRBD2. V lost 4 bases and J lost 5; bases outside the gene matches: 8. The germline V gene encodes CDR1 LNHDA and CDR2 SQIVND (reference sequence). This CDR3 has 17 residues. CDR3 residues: CASSSELAGGLTGELFF. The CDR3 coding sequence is TGTGCCAGTAGTAGTGAGCTAGCGGGAGGGTTAACCGGGGAGCTGTTTTTT.

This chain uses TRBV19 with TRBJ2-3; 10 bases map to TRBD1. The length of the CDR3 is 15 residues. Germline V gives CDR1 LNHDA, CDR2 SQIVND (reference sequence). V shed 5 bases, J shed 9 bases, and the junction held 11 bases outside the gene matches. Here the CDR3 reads CASSPGGSTGGTQYF. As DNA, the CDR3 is TGTGCCAGTAGTCCGGGGGGCTCGACAGGGGGCACGCAGTATTTT.

DNA for the CDR3: TGTGCCAGCAGTGAAACTAGTCCAGATACGCAGTATTTT. It encodes CASSETSPDTQYF. This chain connects TRBV25-1 to TRBJ2-3; maybe TRBD2 (5 bases). Trimming removed 2 bases from V and 4 bases from J, with 7 bases in between. Germline V CDR1 and CDR2: MGHDK, SYGVNS. There are 13 residues in the CDR3.

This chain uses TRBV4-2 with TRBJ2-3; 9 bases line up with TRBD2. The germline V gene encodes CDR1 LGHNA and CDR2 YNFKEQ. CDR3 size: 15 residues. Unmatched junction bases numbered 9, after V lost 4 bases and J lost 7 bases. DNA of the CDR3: TGTGCCAGCAGCCTGGCGTCCGGGACTAGCAATACGCAGTATTTT. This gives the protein CASSLASGTSNTQYF.

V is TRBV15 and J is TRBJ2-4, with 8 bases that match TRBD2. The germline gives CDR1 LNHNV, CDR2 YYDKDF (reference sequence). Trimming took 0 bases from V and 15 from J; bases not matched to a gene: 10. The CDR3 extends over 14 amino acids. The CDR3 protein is CATSRDKGTSRGYF. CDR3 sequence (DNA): TGTGCCACCAGCAGAGATAAAGGGACTAGTCGTGGGTACTTC.

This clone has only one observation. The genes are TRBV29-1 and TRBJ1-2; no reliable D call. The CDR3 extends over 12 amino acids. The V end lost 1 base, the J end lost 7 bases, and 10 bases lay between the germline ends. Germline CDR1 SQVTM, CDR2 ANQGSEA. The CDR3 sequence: CSVEGFQAGYTF. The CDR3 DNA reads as TGCAGCGTTGAAGGGTTTCAGGCTGGCTACACCTTC.

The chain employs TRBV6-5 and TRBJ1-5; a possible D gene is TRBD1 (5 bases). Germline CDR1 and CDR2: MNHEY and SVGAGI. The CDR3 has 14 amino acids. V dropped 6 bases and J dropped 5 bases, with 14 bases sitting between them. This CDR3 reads CASSLRGHDQPQHF. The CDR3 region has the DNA TGTGCCAGCAGCCTAAGGGGCCACGATCAGCCCCAGCATTTT.

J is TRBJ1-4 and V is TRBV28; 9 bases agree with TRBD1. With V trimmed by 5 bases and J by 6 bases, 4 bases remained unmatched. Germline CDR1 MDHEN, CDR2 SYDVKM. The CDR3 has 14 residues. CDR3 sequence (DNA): TGTGCCAGCAGTCACAGGACAGGGGATGAAAAACTGTTTTTT. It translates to CASSHRTGDEKLFF. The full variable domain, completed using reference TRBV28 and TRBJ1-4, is DVKVTQSSRYLVKRTGEKVFLECVQDMDHENMFWYRQDPGLGLRLIYFSYDVKMKEKGDIPEGYSVSREKKERFSLILESASTNQTSMYLCASSHRTGDEKLFFGSGTQLSVL.

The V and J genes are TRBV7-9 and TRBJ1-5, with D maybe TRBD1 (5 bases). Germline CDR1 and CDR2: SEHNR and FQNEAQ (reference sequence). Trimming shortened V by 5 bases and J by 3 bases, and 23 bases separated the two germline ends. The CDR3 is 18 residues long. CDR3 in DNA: TGTGCCAGCAGCCACCGGGGGGGGATTATAGGTGACAATCAGCCCCAGCATTTT. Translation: CASSHRGGIIGDNQPQHF.

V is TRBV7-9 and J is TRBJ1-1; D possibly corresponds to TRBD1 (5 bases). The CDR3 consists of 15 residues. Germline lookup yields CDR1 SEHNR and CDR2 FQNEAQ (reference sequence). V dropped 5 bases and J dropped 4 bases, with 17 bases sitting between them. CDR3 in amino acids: CASSQTAGGGTEAFF. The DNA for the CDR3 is TGTGCCAGCAGCCAGACCGCCGGGGGGGGCACTGAAGCTTTCTTT.

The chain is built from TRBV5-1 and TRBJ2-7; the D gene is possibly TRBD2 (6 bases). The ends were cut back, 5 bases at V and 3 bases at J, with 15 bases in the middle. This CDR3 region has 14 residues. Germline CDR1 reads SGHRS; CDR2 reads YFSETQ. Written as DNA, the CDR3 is TGCGCCAGCAGATTTCGGGACGGGGGCTACGAGCAGTACTTC. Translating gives CASRFRDGGYEQYF.

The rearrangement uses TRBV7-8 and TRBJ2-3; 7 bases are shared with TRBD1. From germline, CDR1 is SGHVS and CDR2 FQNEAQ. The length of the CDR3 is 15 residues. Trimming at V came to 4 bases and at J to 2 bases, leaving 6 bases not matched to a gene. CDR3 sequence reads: CASSSRQGITDTQYF. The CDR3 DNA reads TGTGCCAGCAGCTCGAGACAGGGTATCACAGATACGCAGTATTTT.

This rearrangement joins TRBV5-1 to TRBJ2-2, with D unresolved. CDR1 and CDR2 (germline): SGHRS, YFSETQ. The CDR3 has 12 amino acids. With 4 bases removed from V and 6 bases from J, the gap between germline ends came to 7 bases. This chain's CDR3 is CASSPTAGELFF. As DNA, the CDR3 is TGCGCCAGCAGCCCTACGGCCGGGGAGCTGTTTTTT.

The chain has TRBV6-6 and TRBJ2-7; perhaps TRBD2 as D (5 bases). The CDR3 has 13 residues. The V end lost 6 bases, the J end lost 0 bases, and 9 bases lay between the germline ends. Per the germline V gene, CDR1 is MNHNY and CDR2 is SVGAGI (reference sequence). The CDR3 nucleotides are TGTGCCAGCAGACTAGACCGCTCCTACGAGCAGTACTTC. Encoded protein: CASRLDRSYEQYF.

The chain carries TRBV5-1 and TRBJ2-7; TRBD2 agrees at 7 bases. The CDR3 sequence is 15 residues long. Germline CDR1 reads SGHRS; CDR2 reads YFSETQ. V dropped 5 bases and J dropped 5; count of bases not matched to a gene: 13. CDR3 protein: CASSPLAGVSDEQYF. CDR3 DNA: TGCGCCAGCAGTCCCCTCGCGGGAGTGTCCGACGAGCAGTACTTC.

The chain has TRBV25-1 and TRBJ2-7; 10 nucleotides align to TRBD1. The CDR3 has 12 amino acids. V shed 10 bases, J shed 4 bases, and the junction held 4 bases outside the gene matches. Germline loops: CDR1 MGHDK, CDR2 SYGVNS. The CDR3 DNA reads TGTGCCACTACGGACAGGGGGTACGAGCAGTACTTC. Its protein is CATTDRGYEQYF.

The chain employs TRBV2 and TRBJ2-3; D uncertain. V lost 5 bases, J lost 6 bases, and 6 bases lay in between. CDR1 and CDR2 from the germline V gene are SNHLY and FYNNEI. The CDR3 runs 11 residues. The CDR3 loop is CASSPTDTQYF. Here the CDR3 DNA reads TGTGCCAGCAGTCCCACGGATACGCAGTATTTT.